Following are 28 T cell receptor beta chains from one sample sequenced in a study of blood T cell repertoires in COVID-19. Sequencing was performed with immunoSEQ multiplex PCR; in TCRdb, only in-frame clones are kept and a portion is missing. Of roughly 260,000 clones detected, more than 90% appear once; the ten largest clones hold around 2.6%. The specimen was peripheral blood. These TCRs come from a person aged 18-35 years with COVID-19, enrolled during active disease.

The chain combines TRBV6-2 or TRBV6-3 with TRBJ1-6; 7 positions agree with TRBD1. The CDR3 length is 16 residues. Germline trimming cut 5 bases from V and 14 bases from J; bases unmatched to any gene: 18. CDR1 MNHEY and CDR2 SVGEGT come from the germline V gene. The CDR3 bases are TGTGCCAGCAGTCTCTACGGAACAGGGGCGCTCCTTACCCTCCACTTT. This codes for CASSLYGTGALLTLHF.

CDR3 residues: CASSLNLGDNEQFF. The CDR3 nucleotides are TGTGCCAGCAGCCTCAACCTAGGGGATAATGAGCAGTTCTTC. The chain has TRBV9 and TRBJ2-1; weak D call: TRBD1 (5 bases). The CDR3 totals 14 residues. V gave up 4 bases and J gave up 7 bases, with 15 bases separating them. Germline values: CDR1 SGDLS, CDR2 YYNGEE. The entire variable domain, with the rest obtained from reference TRBV9 and TRBJ2-1, is as follows: DSGVTQTPKHLITATGQRVTLRCSPRSGDLSVYWYQQSLDQGLQFLIQYYNGEERAKGNILERFSAQQFPDLHSELNLSSLELGDSALYFCASSLNLGDNEQFFGPGTRLTVL.

This CDR3 reads CASSEGSGVADTQYF. CDR3 bases: TGTGCCAGCAGCGAGGGTTCGGGAGTAGCAGATACGCAGTATTTT. The genes are TRBV9 and TRBJ2-3; possibly TRBD2 for D (6 bases). The CDR3 extends over 15 amino acids. The V gene lost 3 bases and the J gene lost 4 bases, with 15 bases spanning the gap. Germline V gene sequence: CDR1 SGDLS, CDR2 YYNGEE.

The genes are TRBV6-4 and TRBJ1-3; D gene unclear. CDR3 length equals 15 residues. Trimming cost V 1 base and J 4 bases, with 11 bases left between them. Germline values: CDR1 MRHNA, CDR2 SNTAGT. In nucleotides, the CDR3 is TGTGCCAGCAGTGACTGGTCAGGACTCGGAAACACCATATATTTT. It specifies CASSDWSGLGNTIYF.

In this sample, this clone turned up once. The chain joins TRBV5-1 to TRBJ2-3; 8 positions match TRBD2. The trim removed 4 bases at V and 3 bases at J, leaving 4 bases unmatched. Germline lookup yields CDR1 SGHRS and CDR2 YFSETQ. The CDR3 loop spans 14 amino acids. CDR3 residues: CASSERGTTDTQYF. In nucleotides, the CDR3 is TGCGCCAGCAGCGAGCGGGGGACAACAGATACGCAGTATTTT. The variable domain in full, completed from reference TRBV5-1 and TRBJ2-3, reads KAGVTQTPRYLIKTRGQQVTLSCSPISGHRSVSWYQQTPGQGLQFLFEYFSETQRNKGNFPGRFSGRQFSNSRSEMNVSTLELGDSALYLCASSERGTTDTQYFGPGTRLTVL.

This clone was seen only a few times. CDR3 residues: CASSSRDRGYEQYF. The CDR3 nucleotides are TGTGCCAGCAGCTCCCGGGACAGGGGTTACGAGCAGTACTTC. The genes are TRBV5-8 and TRBJ2-7; 10 nucleotides line up with TRBD1. The CDR3 spans 14 residues. Germline CDR1 and CDR2: SGHTS and YDEGEE. J lost 4 bases, V lost 3 bases, and 4 bases had no gene match.

For the CDR3, the DNA is TGTGCCAGCAGTTTCTTCGGGGAGCTGTTTTTT. Protein: CASSFFGELFF. This sequence joins TRBV12-3 or TRBV12-4 and TRBJ2-2; unclear D gene. The CDR3 runs to 11 residues. The germline V and J ends were trimmed by 3 bases and 7 bases, with 3 bases remaining between them.

This clone was observed many times. This sequence joins TRBV3-1 (or the pseudogene TRBV3-2) and TRBJ1-2; the match to TRBD1 covers 9 bases. The CDR3 length is 13 residues. J lost 8 bases, V lost 2 bases, and 3 bases had no gene match. CDR1 and CDR2 from the germline V gene are LGHDT and YNNKEL (reference sequence). The CDR3 coding sequence is TGTGCCAGCAGCCAAAGGACAGGGGACGGCTACACCTTC. This gives the protein CASSQRTGDGYTF.

The chain uses TRBV2 and TRBJ2-6; 11 bases align to TRBD1. V shed 7 bases and J 4 bases; nucleotides not matched to a gene: 9. Germline lookup yields CDR1 SNHLY and CDR2 FYNNEI. CDR3 length: 17 residues. The CDR3 sequence is CASTGTGGNTGANVLTF. CDR3 DNA sequence: TGTGCCAGCACCGGGACAGGGGGTAATACAGGGGCCAACGTCCTGACTTTC.

This clone came up many times. Other DNA sequences from this sample encode an identical CDR3 as well. The CDR3 spells CASSERQGNTIYF. CDR3 coding DNA: TGTGCCAGCAGTGAGAGACAGGGAAACACCATATATTTT. The V call is TRBV6-1, the J call TRBJ1-3; D possibly corresponds to TRBD1 (5 bases). Deletions cut 3 bases from V and 4 bases from J, with 7 bases between. CDR1 is MNHNS and CDR2 is SASEGT in the germline V gene. The CDR3 has 13 amino acids.

This clone was picked up a small number of times. The V call is TRBV6-5, the J call TRBJ1-5; D may be TRBD1 (5 bases). The germline CDR1 and CDR2 sequences are MNHEY and SVGAGI. The CDR3 has 13 residues. With 10 bases removed from V and 5 bases from J, the gap between germline ends came to 15 bases. The CDR3 DNA follows: TGTGCCAACGGAGACAGTAGTTATCAGCCCCAGCATTTT. Protein: CANGDSSYQPQHF.

The DNA of the CDR3 is TGTGCCAGCAGTGGAGAGATGAACACTGAAGCTTTCTTT. It codes for CASSGEMNTEAFF. The rearrangement uses TRBV6-4 and TRBJ1-1, with D uncertain. Germline assignment: CDR1 MRHNA and CDR2 SNTAGT. V was clipped by 4 bases and J by 0 bases, with 6 bases between them. This CDR3 is built from 13 residues.

The chain recombines TRBV7-8 with TRBJ2-3, with D perhaps matching TRBD2 (5 bases). V gave up 6 bases and J gave up 4 bases, with 17 bases separating them. Germline V gives CDR1 SGHVS, CDR2 FQNEAQ. The CDR3 loop spans 15 amino acids. The CDR3 here is CASRFTRAGADTQYF. The DNA of the CDR3 is TGTGCCAGCAGGTTCACGAGGGCGGGCGCAGATACGCAGTATTTT.

This chain uses TRBV9 with TRBJ2-2; TRBD2 matches 10 bases. The germline V gene encodes CDR1 SGDLS and CDR2 YYNGEE. The V segment lost 3 bases and the J segment 7 bases; nucleotides outside the gene matches: 6. CDR3 length: 15 amino acids. The CDR3 nucleotides read TGTGCCAGCAGCGAGGGGACTAGCGTCGGCGGGGAGCTGTTTTTT. Translating gives CASSEGTSVGGELFF. The variable domain in full, with the rest retrieved from reference TRBV9 and TRBJ2-2, is DSGVTQTPKHLITATGQRVTLRCSPRSGDLSVYWYQQSLDQGLQFLIQYYNGEERAKGNILERFSAQQFPDLHSELNLSSLELGDSALYFCASSEGTSVGGELFFGEGSRLTVL.

The J gene is TRBJ2-7, the V gene TRBV7-6; D possibly corresponds to TRBD1 (6 bases). CDR1 is SGHVS and CDR2 is FNYEAQ in the germline V gene. The V gene lost 5 bases and the J gene lost 3 bases, with 14 bases spanning the gap. The CDR3 consists of 14 residues. The DNA for the CDR3 is TGTGCCAGCAGCCCAAGGACAGAAGACTACGAGCAGTACTTC. This codes for CASSPRTEDYEQYF. Full variable domain (outside the CDR3, taken from reference TRBV7-6 and TRBJ2-7): GAGVSQSPRYKVTKRGQDVALRCDPISGHVSLYWYRQALGQGPEFLTYFNYEAQQDKSGLPNDRFSAERPEGSISTLTIQRTEQRDSAMYRCASSPRTEDYEQYFGPGTRLTVT.

This chain connects TRBV12-3 or TRBV12-4 to TRBJ2-3; TRBD2 is a possible D gene (6 bases). The V end was cut by 6 bases, the J end by 6 bases, with 13 bases between. The CDR3 runs to 13 residues. CDR3 sequence: CASRSGPLDTQYF. The CDR3 DNA is TGTGCCAGCAGGAGCGGGCCCCTGGATACGCAGTATTTT.

The chain's CDR3 is CASADWSQETQYF. DNA for the CDR3: TGTGCCAGCGCCGACTGGTCCCAAGAGACCCAGTACTTC. The gene calls are TRBV5-6 and TRBJ2-5, with no clear D. The V gene's germline CDR1 is SGHDT and CDR2 YYEEEE. CDR3 length: 13 residues. Between the trimmed V and J ends, which lost 7 bases and 1 base, there was a span of 11 bases.

This chain connects TRBV5-4 to TRBJ2-2; 7 nucleotides line up with TRBD1. V lost 4 bases and J lost 4; bases outside the gene matches: 4. Looked up from germline, CDR1 is SGHNT and CDR2 is YYREEE (reference sequence). The length of the CDR3 is 14 residues. Here the CDR3 DNA reads TGTGCCAGCAGCCTCACAGGGGTCACCGGGGAGCTGTTTTTT. Amino acids: CASSLTGVTGELFF.

V usage is TRBV5-1 and J usage is TRBJ1-2; D might be TRBD1 (5 bases). This CDR3 comprises 15 residues. The V gene lost 1 base and the J gene lost 5 bases, with 15 bases spanning the gap. Germline values: CDR1 SGHRS, CDR2 YFSETQ. CDR3 in amino acids: CASSLRGTDPYGYTF. CDR3 in DNA: TGCGCCAGCAGCTTGCGGGGGACGGATCCTTATGGCTACACCTTC.

A few counts support this clone. The chain employs TRBV27 and TRBJ2-3; tentatively, D is TRBD1 (6 bases). V shed 7 bases and J shed 4 bases, with 12 bases lying between them. The CDR3 extends over 13 amino acids. The germline V gene has CDR1 MNHEY and CDR2 SMNVEV (reference sequence). The CDR3 loop reads CASTWGTSDTQYF. The CDR3 DNA sequence: TGTGCCAGCACTTGGGGGACATCAGATACGCAGTATTTT.

The J gene is TRBJ1-5, the V gene TRBV19, with D possibly TRBD1 on 5 matching bases. V shed 6 bases and J shed 7 bases, with 10 bases lying between them. CDR3 size: 12 residues. The germline gives CDR1 LNHDA, CDR2 SQIVND (reference sequence). The DNA for the CDR3 is TGTGCCAGTAGCCAGGGCGGCCAGCCCCAGCATTTT. This sequence encodes CASSQGGQPQHF.

V and J are TRBV19 and TRBJ1-6; TRBD1 matches 7 bases. The length of the CDR3 is 13 residues. The germline V gene has CDR1 LNHDA and CDR2 SQIVND (reference sequence). Trimming removed 4 bases from V and 8 bases from J; junction bases left unmatched: 2. CDR3 nucleotides: TGTGCCAGTAGTAGACAGGGTTATTCACCCCTCCACTTT. Protein product: CASSRQGYSPLHF.

The chain joins TRBV18 to TRBJ2-1; 13 bases are shared with TRBD2. With V trimmed by 0 bases and J by 7 bases, 12 bases remained unmatched. The CDR3 is 19 residues long. The germline V gene encodes CDR1 KGHSH and CDR2 LQKENI. CDR3 region: CASSPPNPYGTSGINEQFF. The CDR3 DNA is TGTGCCAGCTCACCACCGAACCCATACGGGACTAGCGGGATTAATGAGCAGTTCTTC.

The genes are TRBV7-2 and TRBJ2-3; 7 bases are shared with TRBD2. The germline V gene encodes CDR1 SGHTA and CDR2 FQGNSA. V trimming: 6 bases; J trimming: 5 bases; junction bases outside the gene matches: 8. CDR3 length equals 14 residues. The CDR3 region has the DNA TGTGCCAGCAGGGCCCCTAGCGGAGAAGATACGCAGTATTTT. Protein product: CASRAPSGEDTQYF.

This chain links TRBV2 with TRBJ1-3; the D gene is possibly TRBD1 (6 bases). The CDR3 has 15 residues. Trimming pared 7 bases from V and 7 bases from J, leaving 20 bases between. The germline V gene encodes CDR1 SNHLY and CDR2 FYNNEI. This CDR3 reads CASNPSGQSSNTIYF. The CDR3 DNA is TGTGCCAGCAATCCCTCCGGACAGTCCTCCAACACCATATATTTT.

The chain links TRBV13 to TRBJ1-1, with 9 bases that match TRBD1. This CDR3 is built from 14 residues. Germline CDR1 PRHDT, CDR2 FYEKMQ (reference sequence). V was clipped by 0 bases and J by 4 bases; unmatched bases: 0. Written as DNA, the CDR3 is TGTGCCAGCAGCTTAGGGACAGGGGGCACTGAAGCTTTCTTT. Protein: CASSLGTGGTEAFF.

The rearrangement uses TRBV24-1 and TRBJ2-2, with a possible D match to TRBD1 (5 bases). CDR3 length: 16 amino acids. CDR1 is KGHDR and CDR2 is SFDVKD in the germline V gene. Between the trimmed V and J ends, which lost 1 base and 0 bases, there was a span of 8 bases. The CDR3 bases are TGTGCCACCAGTGATTTAGACAGCGCGAACACCGGGGAGCTGTTTTTT. Translated: CATSDLDSANTGELFF.

The chain employs TRBV6-5 and TRBJ2-5; possibly TRBD2 for D (6 bases). The germline V gene has CDR1 MNHEY and CDR2 SVGAGI. The CDR3 length is 15 residues. V gave up 0 bases and J gave up 2 bases, with 10 bases separating them. The DNA of the CDR3 is TGTGCCAGCAGTTACTCGGGACTGACTCAAGAGACCCAGTACTTC. Translating gives CASSYSGLTQETQYF.